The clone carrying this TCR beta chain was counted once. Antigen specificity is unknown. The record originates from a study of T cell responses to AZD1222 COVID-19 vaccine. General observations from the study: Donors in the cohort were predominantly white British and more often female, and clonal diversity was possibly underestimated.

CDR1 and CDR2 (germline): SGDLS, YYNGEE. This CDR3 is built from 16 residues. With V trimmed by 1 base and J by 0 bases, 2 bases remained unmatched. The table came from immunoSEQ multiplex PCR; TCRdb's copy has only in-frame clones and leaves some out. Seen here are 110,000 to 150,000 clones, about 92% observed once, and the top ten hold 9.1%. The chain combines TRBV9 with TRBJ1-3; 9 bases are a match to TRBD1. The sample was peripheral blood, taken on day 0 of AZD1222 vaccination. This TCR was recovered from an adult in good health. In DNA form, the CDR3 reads TGTGCCAGCAGCGTATCGACAGGGGGCTCTGGAAACACCATATATTTT. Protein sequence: CASSVSTGGSGNTIYF.